This is a list of T cell receptor beta chains from one sample in a study of cytomegalovirus exposure and HLA in healthy donors. The protocol was immunoSEQ multiplex PCR, while the TCRdb copy is restricted to in-frame clones and leaves out a portion. The sample carries roughly 150,000 clones, roughly 65% recorded once. The sequencing sample was made of PBMCs. These receptors were collected from a man in his 60s in good health and CMV-seronegative. The conserved cysteine and the conserved F or W are not part of the CDR3 here. The D gene is left open where the match is weak. A clone size is listed for some rows: how often the clone was seen (once, few, many), or a class if it is expanded.

J,V,size,D,CDR3
TRBJ2-5,TRBV6-6,-,-,ASSYTTAIQETQY
TRBJ2-1,TRBV6-4,-,TRBD2,ASREASGREPYNEQF
TRBJ1-1,TRBV5-1,-,-,ASSRMTGENTEAF
TRBJ1-5,TRBV5-6,-,-,ASSSRRTFSNQPQH
TRBJ2-2,TRBV9,-,-,ASSVVGADTGELF
TRBJ1-2,TRBV9,-,-,ASSVVAGYDYGYT
TRBJ2-1,TRBV21-1,few,-,ASSREGLSASGSLYNEQF
TRBJ1-2,TRBV29-1,-,TRBD1,SVAEGQGNYGYT
TRBJ2-1,TRBV10-3,-,-,AISEAGGYNEQF
TRBJ2-7,TRBV29-1,few,TRBD2,SVGAGLYEQY
TRBJ2-7,TRBV9,-,TRBD2,ASSKTLAGGSGEQY
TRBJ2-3,TRBV27,few,-,ASSLPSTDTQY
TRBJ1-5,TRBV2,-,TRBD1,ASSVYRGLQPQH
TRBJ2-1,TRBV7-2,-,TRBD2,ASSSPTSGRSYNEQF
TRBJ2-7,TRBV5-1,-,TRBD2,ASSLGSSGGNSYEQY
TRBJ2-7,TRBV28,-,TRBD1,ASRGTEAYEQY
TRBJ1-1,TRBV20-1,-,-,SAIHSWAAF
TRBJ2-2,TRBV28,few,TRBD2,ASSEDVAGAGGTGELF
TRBJ1-2,TRBV27,-,-,ASSWRESYGYT
TRBJ2-3,TRBV7-3,-,TRBD2,ASSSSLGGAQY
TRBJ2-2,TRBV6-4,few,-,ASSEGAGELF
TRBJ1-5,TRBV6-1,-,-,ASSEAGGPWQPQH
TRBJ2-7,TRBV27,-,-,ASSSLTRAEQY
TRBJ1-3,TRBV4-1,-,TRBD1,ASSQTGTVSSGNTIY
TRBJ2-5,TRBV27,-,TRBD1,ASTPRDRETQY
TRBJ2-2,TRBV9,-,TRBD1,ASSVGQGANGELF
TRBJ2-4,TRBV4-1,few,TRBD2,ASSQLRLAGGDIQY
TRBJ2-1,TRBV7-2,once,TRBD2,ASSSLGLAGANEQF
TRBJ2-7,TRBV2,-,TRBD1,ASSAGTGSSYEQY
TRBJ2-7,TRBV6-5,-,-,ASSYSWAVEQY
TRBJ2-7,TRBV27,-,-,ASSLSQGTTYEQY
TRBJ2-1,TRBV28,-,-,ASSGGTWRDEQF
TRBJ2-5,TRBV5-4,-,TRBD1,ASSLGGGETQY
TRBJ1-3,TRBV11-2,-,-,ASSSINSGNTIY
TRBJ2-7,TRBV29-1,few,-,SVPGHSSYEQY
TRBJ2-3,TRBV25-1,-,-,ASSESDTDTQY
TRBJ2-7,TRBV7-9,-,-,ASSLARGYEQY
TRBJ2-5,TRBV30,once,-,AWSVGGEETQY
TRBJ2-7,TRBV10-1,-,TRBD1,ASSGQTGGSEQY
TRBJ2-3,TRBV10-2,few,-,ASSADTQY
TRBJ2-2,TRBV5-1,-,TRBD2,ASSSTSPGELF
TRBJ2-3,TRBV29-1,-,-,SVARDFTDTQY
TRBJ1-2,TRBV6-6,few,-,ASSYSRQGLDGYT
TRBJ2-2,TRBV5-1,-,-,ASSLASSRGSGELF
TRBJ1-1,TRBV7-9,-,TRBD1,ASSLGTGHNTEAF
TRBJ2-7,TRBV27,few,TRBD2,ASSSRTRIEQY
TRBJ2-7,TRBV28,-,-,ASSITTGAYEQY
TRBJ2-1,TRBV30,-,-,AWSGIERAAANEQF
-,TRBV13,-,-,ASSLSTRGTYEQY
TRBJ2-7,TRBV7-3,once,TRBD2,ASSFTGGPSYEQY
TRBJ1-2,TRBV5-1,-,-,ASSLDGNRPNYGYT